This TCR beta chain stems from a study of blood T cell repertoires in COVID-19. The CDR3 has 16 amino acids. In germline, CDR1 is MNHEY, CDR2 SMNVEV (reference sequence). Trimming removed 5 bases from V and 0 bases from J, with 14 bases in between. TCRdb's copy holds only in-frame clones and misses some; the assay was immunoSEQ multiplex PCR. The sample lists a few hundred thousand clones, roughly 87% occurring once. Living in about two dozen US areas, the participants were between about 18 and 95 years of age. The chain recombines TRBV27 with TRBJ1-5, with D possibly TRBD1 on 5 matching bases. The receptor comes from a woman in her twenties or thirties who had recovered from COVID-19. The sample consisted of PBMCs or T cells enriched from blood (not recorded which). The DNA of the CDR3 is TGTGCCAGCAGTCAGACGGCGGGACTTAGCAATCAGCCCCAGCATTTT. Translating it yields CASSQTAGLSNQPQHF.